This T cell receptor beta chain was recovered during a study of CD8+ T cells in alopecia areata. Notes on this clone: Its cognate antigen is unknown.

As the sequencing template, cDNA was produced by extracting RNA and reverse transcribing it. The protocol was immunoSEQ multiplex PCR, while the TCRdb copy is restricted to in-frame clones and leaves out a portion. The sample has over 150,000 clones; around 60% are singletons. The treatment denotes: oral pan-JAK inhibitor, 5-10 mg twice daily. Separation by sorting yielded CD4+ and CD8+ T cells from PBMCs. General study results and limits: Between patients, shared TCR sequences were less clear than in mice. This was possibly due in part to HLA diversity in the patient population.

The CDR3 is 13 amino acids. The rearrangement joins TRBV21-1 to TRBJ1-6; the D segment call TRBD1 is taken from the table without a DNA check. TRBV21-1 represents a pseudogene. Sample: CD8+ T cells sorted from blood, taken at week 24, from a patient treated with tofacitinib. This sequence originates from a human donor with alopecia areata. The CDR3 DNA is TGTGCCAGCAGCAAAGCTCAGGGGGTGGACCTCCACTTT. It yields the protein CASSKAQGVDLHF.